The clone carrying this T cell receptor (beta chain) was seen at least ten times. The antigen is undetermined. This record belongs to a study of T cells after yellow fever vaccination. Overall study context: Libraries from low-cell-number fractions were prepared with the SMART-Seq v4 Ultra Low Input RNA kit. General study results and limits: One caveat is that FACS-sorted repertoires could contain abundant clonotypes contaminating from the bulk population.

Trimming pared 3 bases from V and 7 bases from J, leaving 17 bases between. This CDR3 has 14 amino acids. CDR1 is SGHDT, CDR2 YYEEEE, per germline. TCRdb ran MiXCR on the 5' RACE reads and lists one entry per CDR3 protein. Of 310,000 or so distinct CDR3 sequences in the sample, about 3.5% were seen once. J is TRBJ2-7 and V is TRBV5-6; the D gene is possibly TRBD2 (5 bases). The starting material was PBMCs, obtained on the day of the yellow fever booster vaccination. This receptor was taken from a man aged 18-30 years who received the YFV17D yellow fever vaccine. CDR3 protein: CASSSPTGFGEQYV. CDR3 nucleotide sequence: TGTGCCAGCAGCTCGCCGACGGGGTTTGGAGAGCAGTACGTC.